These 12 T cell receptor beta chains came from one sample sequenced in a study of blood T cell repertoires in COVID-19. TCRdb keeps only in-frame clones here, not all; method: immunoSEQ multiplex PCR. The sample consists of 150,000 to 200,000 clones, 65% to 90% of them appearing once. Sequencing input: peripheral blood. The receptors shown here come from a man between 50 and 59 years old with active or convalescent COVID-19.

The count of this clone is one. The rearrangement uses TRBV6-4 and TRBJ2-2; D is undetermined. Trimming left V 0 bases short and J 7 bases short, with 6 bases between. The V gene's germline CDR1 is MRHNA and CDR2 SNTAGT. The CDR3 loop spans 13 amino acids. In DNA form, the CDR3 reads TGTGCCAGCAGTGACTCTGGCAGCGGGGAGCTGTTTTTT. Protein: CASSDSGSGELFF.

This clone was counted between two and nine times. The V and J genes are TRBV19 and TRBJ1-5; D is unclear. There are 13 residues in the CDR3. Germline CDR1 is LNHDA and CDR2 is SQIVND (reference sequence). The ends were cut back, 3 bases at V and 7 bases at J, with 10 bases in the middle. The CDR3 is CASSINSRQPQHF. The CDR3 DNA sequence: TGTGCCAGTAGTATCAACAGTAGACAGCCCCAGCATTTT. Full variable domain (missing parts from reference TRBV19 and TRBJ1-5): DGGITQSPKYLFRKEGQNVTLSCEQNLNHDAMYWYRQDPGQGLRLIYYSQIVNDFQKGDIAEGYSVSREKKESFPLTVTSAQKNPTAFYLCASSINSRQPQHFGDGTRLSIL.

The V gene is TRBV28, the J gene TRBJ2-7; 10 bases match TRBD1. Germline CDR1 MDHEN, CDR2 SYDVKM. The V and J ends lost 4 bases and 5 bases, in that order; junction bases with no gene match: 5. The length of the CDR3 is 14 residues. This CDR3 reads CASSSGTGVHEQYF. Here the CDR3 DNA reads TGTGCCAGCAGTTCCGGGACAGGGGTCCACGAGCAGTACTTC.

The rearrangement links TRBV7-9 to TRBJ2-3; tentatively, D is TRBD1 or TRBD2 (5 bases each). V shed 8 bases and J shed 3 bases, with 15 bases lying between them. The CDR3 covers 14 residues. Germline V gene data show CDR1 as SEHNR and CDR2 as FQNEAQ (reference sequence). The CDR3 bases are TGTGCCAGCGGGTTAGAGGGGTTTACAGATACGCAGTATTTT. Protein product: CASGLEGFTDTQYF. The full variable domain, its missing parts supplied by reference TRBV7-9 and TRBJ2-3, is DTGVSQNPRHKITKRGQNVTFRCDPISEHNRLYWYRQTLGQGPEFLTYFQNEAQLEKSRLLSDRFSAERPKGSFSTLEIQRTEQGDSAMYLCASGLEGFTDTQYFGPGTRLTVL.

The genes are TRBV7-9 and TRBJ2-5; TRBD2 aligns across 8 bases. CDR3 size: 15 residues. V lost 1 base, J lost 5 bases, and 6 bases stayed unmatched. CDR1 and CDR2 (germline): SEHNR, FQNEAQ (reference sequence). CDR3 protein: CASSLGGSGAETQYF. The CDR3, as DNA: TGTGCCAGCAGCTTAGGGGGTAGCGGGGCGGAGACCCAGTACTTC.

The gene calls are TRBV5-3 and TRBJ2-4; D unresolved. TRBV5-3 is an open reading frame, and its role is uncertain. V was trimmed by 2 bases and J by 0 bases, leaving 9 bases between them. There are 15 residues in the CDR3. In DNA, the CDR3 is TGTGCCAGAAGCTTCTGGCCAATAGCCAAAAACATTCAGTACTTC. Translating gives CARSFWPIAKNIQYF.

J is TRBJ2-1 and V is TRBV5-4, with TRBD2 identical over 9 bases. The CDR3 is made up of 17 amino acids. The J segment lost 0 bases and the V segment lost 4 bases, leaving 8 bases of the junction unmatched. Germline values: CDR1 SGHNT, CDR2 YYREEE (reference sequence). The CDR3 DNA is TGTGCCAGCAGCCACGGGACTAGCAGGAGCTCCTACAATGAGCAGTTCTTC. It is translated as CASSHGTSRSSYNEQFF.

V is TRBV18 and J is TRBJ2-7, with D tentatively TRBD2 (7 bases). Per germline, CDR1 KGHSH and CDR2 LQKENI. V lost 3 bases and J 5 bases, leaving 17 bases between the germline ends. The CDR3 has 15 residues. This CDR3 reads CASSPSGTGGDEQYF. The CDR3 DNA follows: TGTGCCAGCTCACCCTCAGGTACGGGGGGCGACGAGCAGTACTTC. Based on the CDR3 plus reference TRBV18 and TRBJ2-7, the full variable domain is NAGVMQNPRHLVRRRGQEARLRCSPMKGHSHVYWYRQLPEEGLKFMVYLQKENIIDESGMPKERFSAEFPKEGPSILRIQQVVRGDSAAYFCASSPSGTGGDEQYFGPGTRLTVT.

CDR3 nucleotides: TGTGCCAGCAGCTCCCCGGGACAGGGGGATGAAAAACTGTTTTTT. It specifies CASSSPGQGDEKLFF. The chain has TRBV5-4 and TRBJ1-4, with TRBD1 matching 11 bases. After removal of 3 bases from V and 6 bases from J, the junction contained 4 bases not matched to a gene. This CDR3 region has 15 residues. The germline V gene encodes CDR1 SGHNT and CDR2 YYREEE (reference sequence). Complete variable domain (other parts from reference TRBV5-4 and TRBJ1-4): ETGVTQSPTHLIKTRGQQVTLRCSSQSGHNTVSWYQQALGQGPQFIFQYYREEENGRGNFPPRFSGLQFPNYSSELNVNALELDDSALYLCASSSPGQGDEKLFFGSGTQLSVL.

This clone has more than one count but fewer than ten. The chain combines TRBV11-3 with TRBJ1-1; 7 bases map to TRBD1. This CDR3 has 13 residues. The trim removed 1 base at V and 4 bases at J, leaving 0 bases unmatched. Germline assignment: CDR1 SGHNT and CDR2 YENEEA. The DNA of the CDR3 is TGTGCCAGCAGCTTAGCAGGGGGCACTGAAGCTTTCTTT. Its protein product is CASSLAGGTEAFF.

The V gene is TRBV9, the J gene TRBJ2-1, with 8 bases aligning to TRBD2. V lost 0 bases, J lost 6 bases, and 8 bases stayed unmatched. The CDR3 covers 16 residues. The germline V gene has CDR1 SGDLS and CDR2 YYNGEE. Written as DNA, the CDR3 is TGTGCCAGCAGCGTAGAGGGGACTAGATTCCTCAATGAGCAGTTCTTC. This translates into CASSVEGTRFLNEQFF.

The CDR3 is CSASKDGAGELFF. In DNA, the CDR3 is TGCAGTGCTAGTAAGGACGGGGCCGGGGAGCTGTTTTTT. The rearrangement links TRBV20-1 to TRBJ2-2, with a tentative D call TRBD2 (5 bases). Germline CDR1 and CDR2: DFQATT and SNEGSKA (reference sequence). This CDR3 has 13 residues. With 3 bases removed from V and 6 bases from J, the gap between germline ends came to 11 bases.